The subject of this entry is one TCR beta chain. Its antigen is not identified. Germline CDR1 is LNHDA and CDR2 is SQIVND (reference sequence). The ends were cut back, 4 bases at V and 5 bases at J, with 17 bases in the middle. This CDR3 is 15 amino acids long. 13 Jbeta primers and 60 Vbeta primers were used for the PCR. Measured with immunoSEQ multiplex PCR; TCRdb has only the in-frame clones, and not every one. Among 100,000 to 150,000 clones listed, roughly 82% were seen once. This sample is drawn from a study of cytomegalovirus exposure and HLA in healthy donors. Background on the study: HLA-typed donors contributed 80 million or so unique TCRs, which were held in an early data release.

General observations from the study: The likely origin of a cluster of highly shared sequence variants was a sequencing artifact. Rare sequences made up most TCRs, while some public TCRs were found in many donors.

This clonotype originated in a male donor in good health and CMV-seropositive. Input material: PBMCs. This sequence joins TRBV19 and TRBJ2-5; the D is unclear. The CDR3 sequence is CASSSAGRPGETQYF. CDR3 DNA: TGTGCCAGTAGTAGCGCAGGTCGACCCGGTGAGACCCAGTACTTC. Using reference TRBV19 and TRBJ2-5 for the parts outside the CDR3, the full variable domain is DGGITQSPKYLFRKEGQNVTLSCEQNLNHDAMYWYRQDPGQGLRLIYYSQIVNDFQKGDIAEGYSVSREKKESFPLTVTSAQKNPTAFYLCASSSAGRPGETQYFGPGTRLLVL.